Given below is one T cell receptor beta chain in context. As yet, its antigen is unknown. At deep level, the assay was performed. Sorted-subset replicate PCR reactions were performed with 200 ng DNA, corresponding to roughly 30,000 T cell genomes. Clones were read by immunoSEQ multiplex PCR, and TCRdb kept only the in-frame ones, dropping some. The table records hundreds of thousands of clones, about three quarters of them present only once. This sample was taken from a study of shared clonotypes between healthy human individuals. Notes on the study in general: Four donors shared about 5% of their naive CD4 clonotypes.

The length of the CDR3 is 14 residues. Per germline, CDR1 MNHNY and CDR2 SVGAGI (reference sequence). After removal of 7 bases from V and 5 bases from J, the junction contained 11 bases not matched to a gene. The sequence was obtained from a woman in her twenties or thirties in good health. The source material was memory CD4+ T cells sorted from blood. Subset of the sample: CD45RA-negative fraction. The chain employs TRBV6-6 and TRBJ2-7; TRBD1 matches 7 bases. CDR3 protein: CASTGARQGHEQYF. The CDR3, as DNA: TGTGCCAGCACAGGAGCCAGACAGGGTCACGAGCAGTACTTC.